The 6 T cell receptor beta chains reported below all come from one sample, sequenced in a study of T-cell memory formation after mild COVID-19. From the 5' RACE reads, TCRdb called clonotypes with MiXCR, one entry per CDR3 protein. Of about 88,000 distinct CDR3 sequences in the sample, about 23% were seen once. Material: PBMCs or a T cell subset sorted from them (not recorded which). These receptors came from a man aged 18-30 years who had mild COVID-19 (a few samples of this study predate the infection). Cell type and time point are not known.

This clonotype was seen a few times. This chain connects TRBV7-2 to TRBJ2-3; the D is unclear. V was clipped by 2 bases and J by 2 bases, with 11 bases between them. Germline V lookup: CDR1 SGHTA, CDR2 FQGNSA. CDR3 length: 15 amino acids. In nucleotides, the CDR3 is TGTGCCAGCAGCTTATTGTGGCGGAACACAGATACGCAGTATTTT. Translating it yields CASSLLWRNTDTQYF.

V and J are TRBV5-6 and TRBJ2-1; a possible D gene is TRBD1 (6 bases). Germline CDR1 and CDR2: SGHDT and YYEEEE. V dropped 2 bases and J dropped 0 bases, with 9 bases sitting between them. This CDR3 is built from 15 residues. The CDR3 loop is CASSFGQSSYNEQFF. CDR3 nucleotide sequence: TGTGCCAGCAGCTTTGGACAGAGCTCCTACAATGAGCAGTTCTTC.

This clonotype was seen a handful of times. The chain employs TRBV5-1 and TRBJ2-1; D uncertain. Looked up from germline, CDR1 is SGHRS and CDR2 is YFSETQ. The CDR3 covers 11 residues. V dropped 0 bases and J dropped 10 bases, with 5 bases sitting between them. The CDR3 DNA sequence: TGCGCCAGCAGCTTGGGTTTCGAGCAGTTCTTC. It encodes CASSLGFEQFF.

This chain uses TRBV5-1 with TRBJ2-2; a weak D match, TRBD2 (5 bases). Germline lookup yields CDR1 SGHRS and CDR2 YFSETQ. The CDR3 spans 17 residues. V dropped 4 bases and J dropped 7 bases, with 23 bases sitting between them. CDR3 nucleotide sequence: TGCGCCAGCAGCATAGGTCTGTGGTCATCAGAGGGCGGGGAGCTGTTTTTT. It translates to CASSIGLWSSEGGELFF.

The chain is built from TRBV24-1 and TRBJ2-5; the D is unclear. Germline values: CDR1 KGHDR, CDR2 SFDVKD. The CDR3 length is 13 residues. V gave up 1 base and J gave up 7 bases, with 9 bases separating them. The CDR3 DNA follows: TGTGCCACCAGTGATTTCGACGTACGGACCCAGTACTTC. It codes for CATSDFDVRTQYF.

This clonotype occurred a few times. The J gene is TRBJ1-1, the V gene TRBV11-2, with D unclear. CDR3 size: 15 residues. Germline CDR1 reads SGHAT; CDR2 reads FQNNGV. With 1 base removed from V and 5 bases from J, the gap between germline ends came to 14 bases. CDR3 protein: CASSLAGTRKTEAFF. CDR3 DNA: TGTGCCAGCAGCTTAGCGGGAACCCGAAAAACTGAAGCTTTCTTT.